The 27 T cell receptor beta chains in this list originate from one sample, sequenced in a study of monozygotic twins with inflammatory bowel disease. TCRdb reprocessed the 5' RACE reads and keeps a single row for each CDR3 protein, giving no DNA. Its clone listing holds approximately 300,000 distinct CDR3 sequences. Sequencing used blood. The receptor set was obtained from a human donor with ulcerative colitis or Crohn's disease, or a healthy co-twin of an affected twin (not recorded which).

The chain employs TRBV20-1 and TRBJ2-3; the D gene TCRdb calls, TRBD1, cannot be checked with no DNA. The CDR3 has 13 amino acids. CDR1 and CDR2 (germline): DFQATT, SNEGSKA (reference sequence). The CDR3 spells CSAPRGPTDTQYF.

The rearrangement links TRBV4-2 to TRBJ2-5; TCRdb proposes TRBD2, but this gene call is untestable without DNA. The CDR3 loop spans 19 amino acids. From germline, CDR1 is LGHNA and CDR2 YNFKEQ. The CDR3 here is CASSPKPTSGGASGKTQYF.

The V gene is TRBV5-1, the J gene TRBJ2-3; there is no DNA to check the TCRdb D call of TRBD1. The CDR3 length is 15 residues. The germline V gene has CDR1 SGHRS and CDR2 YFSETQ. The CDR3 loop is CASSLSGRGPDTQYF.

The V call is TRBV28, the J call TRBJ2-1; TCRdb picks TRBD1, but there is no DNA to check that call. CDR1 is MDHEN and CDR2 is SYDVKM in the germline V gene. This CDR3 comprises 15 residues. The CDR3 region is CASSLSGGAIHEQFF.

The V and J genes are TRBV7-2 and TRBJ1-5; the D call from TCRdb, TRBD1, cannot be confirmed without DNA. CDR1 is SGHTA and CDR2 is FQGNSA in the germline V gene. This CDR3 region has 17 residues. CDR3 sequence: CASSLGTGVIYNQPQHF.

The chain carries TRBV6-5 and TRBJ1-1; the TCRdb D gene call, TRBD1, has no DNA to confirm it. Germline assignment: CDR1 MNHEY and CDR2 SVGAGI. This CDR3 is 15 amino acids long. CDR3 sequence: CASSYPFAGYTEAFF.

This chain joins TRBV12-3 or TRBV12-4 and TRBJ2-2; without DNA, the TCRdb call of TRBD1 cannot be checked. This CDR3 contains 17 residues. The CDR3 here is CASSLIPGQGNTGELFF.

The gene calls are TRBV28 and TRBJ2-6; TCRdb calls TRBD1, which cannot be checked without DNA. This CDR3 contains 15 residues. Looked up from germline, CDR1 is MDHEN and CDR2 is SYDVKM. The CDR3 loop reads CASSSGATGANVLTF.

The CDR3: CASIRSGTLYEQYF. The chain is built from TRBV9 and TRBJ2-7; the D call of TRBD1 rests on TCRdb alone, since no DNA is present to check it. The length of the CDR3 is 14 residues. Per germline, CDR1 SGDLS and CDR2 YYNGEE.

The chain couples TRBV5-1 to TRBJ2-3. The CDR3 has 14 amino acids. The germline CDR1 and CDR2 sequences are SGHRS and YFSETQ. The CDR3 sequence: CASSLETSTDTQYF.

V gene TRBV27 combines with J gene TRBJ1-1. This CDR3 region has 14 residues. Germline CDR1 and CDR2: MNHEY and SMNVEV (reference sequence). CDR3 in amino acids: CASIRAGLNTEAFF.

The chain carries TRBV5-5 and TRBJ2-1; the D call of TRBD2 rests on TCRdb alone, since no DNA is present to check it. The CDR3 loop spans 17 amino acids. Germline CDR1 and CDR2: SGHKS and YYEKEE (reference sequence). CDR3 protein: CASSFLEGTLAGNEQFF.

J is TRBJ2-5 and V is TRBV12-3 or TRBV12-4; TCRdb outputs TRBD1, but without DNA this stays unchecked. The CDR3 has 14 amino acids. CDR3 protein: CASSRRQGAETQYF.

V usage is TRBV12-3 or TRBV12-4 and J usage is TRBJ2-5; TCRdb's D gene call, TRBD1, goes unchecked for lack of DNA. The CDR3 runs 14 residues. The CDR3 here is CASSRGGEQETQYF.

This sequence joins TRBV12-3 or TRBV12-4 and TRBJ1-1. The CDR3 sequence is 13 residues long. The CDR3 loop is CASSKNINTEAFF.

This chain joins TRBV6-1 and TRBJ1-1. The germline V gene encodes CDR1 MNHNS and CDR2 SASEGT. The CDR3 extends over 16 amino acids. CDR3 sequence: CASLRHVQILNTEAFF.

V is TRBV11-2 and J is TRBJ2-3; with no DNA, the TCRdb D assignment of TRBD2 cannot be verified. The CDR3 consists of 17 residues. Germline lookup yields CDR1 SGHAT and CDR2 FQNNGV. The CDR3 loop reads CASSISSGGLRTDTQYF.

The V gene is TRBV6-5, the J gene TRBJ2-3; the D call of TRBD2 rests on TCRdb alone, since no DNA is present to check it. Germline V gene data show CDR1 as MNHEY and CDR2 as SVGAGI. The CDR3 runs to 16 residues. CDR3 region: CASRPGRGGGTDTQYF.

The genes are TRBV18 and TRBJ1-2; the D call of TRBD1 rests on TCRdb alone, since no DNA is present to check it. Germline values: CDR1 KGHSH, CDR2 LQKENI. The CDR3 is 13 residues long. CDR3 protein: CASSPRQEDGYTF.

The CDR3 protein is CASSLYPQGVNNEQFF. The chain joins TRBV5-1 to TRBJ2-1; the D call from TCRdb, TRBD1, cannot be confirmed without DNA. The CDR3 totals 16 residues. The germline CDR1 and CDR2 sequences are SGHRS and YFSETQ. The full variable domain, completed using reference TRBV5-1 and TRBJ2-1, is KAGVTQTPRYLIKTRGQQVTLSCSPISGHRSVSWYQQTPGQGLQFLFEYFSETQRNKGNFPGRFSGRQFSNSRSEMNVSTLELGDSALYLCASSLYPQGVNNEQFFGPGTRLTVL.

V gene TRBV4-3 combines with J gene TRBJ1-1. This CDR3 has 15 residues. Germline CDR1 and CDR2: LGHNA and YSLEER. The CDR3 reads CASSQDRFGNTEAFF.

The chain recombines TRBV6-8 with TRBJ2-7. The CDR3 extends over 13 amino acids. Germline CDR1 and CDR2: MNHGY and SAAAGT. CDR3 in amino acids: CASIIVASDEQYF.

The rearrangement links TRBV5-1 to TRBJ2-1; TCRdb calls TRBD1, which cannot be checked without DNA. CDR1 SGHRS and CDR2 YFSETQ come from the germline V gene. The CDR3 totals 16 residues. The chain's CDR3 is CASSLGLFTGDTEQFF. Combining the CDR3 with reference TRBV5-1 and TRBJ2-1 gives the whole variable domain KAGVTQTPRYLIKTRGQQVTLSCSPISGHRSVSWYQQTPGQGLQFLFEYFSETQRNKGNFPGRFSGRQFSNSRSEMNVSTLELGDSALYLCASSLGLFTGDTEQFFGPGTRLTVL.

V and J are TRBV29-1 and TRBJ2-3; there is no DNA to check the TCRdb D call of TRBD2. The CDR3 is 11 amino acids. In germline, CDR1 is SQVTM, CDR2 ANQGSEA. This chain's CDR3 is CSVERVDTQYF.

CDR3 residues: CSARLAGGRYEQYF. V usage is TRBV20-1 and J usage is TRBJ2-7; there is no DNA to check the TCRdb D call of TRBD2. The CDR3 is 14 amino acids. CDR1 and CDR2 from the germline V gene are DFQATT and SNEGSKA (reference sequence).

The J gene is TRBJ2-3, the V gene TRBV20-1. This CDR3 comprises 13 residues. Germline V gene data show CDR1 as DFQATT and CDR2 as SNEGSKA (reference sequence). The CDR3 spells CSASKQPTDTQYF.

The V gene is TRBV15, the J gene TRBJ2-1. Per germline, CDR1 LNHNV and CDR2 YYDKDF (reference sequence). The CDR3 runs to 12 residues. CDR3 region: CATSRTAREQFF. Supplemented by reference TRBV15 and TRBJ2-1, the full variable domain reads DAMVIQNPRYQVTQFGKPVTLSCSQTLNHNVMYWYQQKSSQAPKLLFHYYDKDFNNEADTPDNFQSRRPNTSFCFLDIRSPGLGDTAMYLCATSRTAREQFFGPGTRLTVL.